This note documents a single T cell receptor beta chain sequence. Its antigen is currently unknown. The V gene's germline CDR1 is SEHNR and CDR2 FQNEAQ (reference sequence). The CDR3 runs to 14 residues. The V segment lost 3 bases and the J segment 1 base; nucleotides outside the gene matches: 1. The protocol was immunoSEQ multiplex PCR, while the TCRdb copy is restricted to in-frame clones and leaves out a portion. The table records about 150,000 clones, approximately 88% of them present only once. The data were taken from a study of T cell responses to AZD1222 COVID-19 vaccine. Study results and caveats: Reportedly, nearly half of unique spike TCRs recognized epitopes outside B.1.351/B.1.1.7 mutations.

This TCR was sampled from an adult in good health. The sequencing used peripheral blood, collected on day 0 of AZD1222 vaccination. The chain employs TRBV7-9 and TRBJ2-3, with 7 bases matching TRBD1. The chain's CDR3 is CASSFDRGTDTQYF. Here the CDR3 DNA reads TGTGCCAGCAGCTTTGACAGGGGCACAGATACGCAGTATTTT. The full variable domain, with the rest looked up from reference TRBV7-9 and TRBJ2-3, is DTGVSQNPRHKITKRGQNVTFRCDPISEHNRLYWYRQTLGQGPEFLTYFQNEAQLEKSRLLSDRFSAERPKGSFSTLEIQRTEQGDSAMYLCASSFDRGTDTQYFGPGTRLTVL.